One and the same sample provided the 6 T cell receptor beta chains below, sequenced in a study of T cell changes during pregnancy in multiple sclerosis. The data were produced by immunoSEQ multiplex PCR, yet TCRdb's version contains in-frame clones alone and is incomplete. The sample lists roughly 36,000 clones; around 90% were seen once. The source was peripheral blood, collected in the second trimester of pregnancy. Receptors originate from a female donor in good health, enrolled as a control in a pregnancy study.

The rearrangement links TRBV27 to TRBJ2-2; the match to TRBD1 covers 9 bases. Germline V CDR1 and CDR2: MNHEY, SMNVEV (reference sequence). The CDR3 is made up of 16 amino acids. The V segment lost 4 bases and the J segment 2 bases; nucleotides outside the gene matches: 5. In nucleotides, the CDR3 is TGTGCCAGCAGTTCCGGGACAGGGCCTAACACCGGGGAGCTGTTTTTT. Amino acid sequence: CASSSGTGPNTGELFF.

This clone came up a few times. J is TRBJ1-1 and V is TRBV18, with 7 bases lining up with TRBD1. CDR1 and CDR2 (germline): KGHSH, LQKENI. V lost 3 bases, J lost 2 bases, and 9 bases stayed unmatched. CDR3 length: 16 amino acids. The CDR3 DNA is TGTGCCAGCTCACCGTTACCGACAGGGACTAACACTGAAGCTTTCTTT. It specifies CASSPLPTGTNTEAFF. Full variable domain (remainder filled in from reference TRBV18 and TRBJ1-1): NAGVMQNPRHLVRRRGQEARLRCSPMKGHSHVYWYRQLPEEGLKFMVYLQKENIIDESGMPKERFSAEFPKEGPSILRIQQVVRGDSAAYFCASSPLPTGTNTEAFFGQGTRLTVV.

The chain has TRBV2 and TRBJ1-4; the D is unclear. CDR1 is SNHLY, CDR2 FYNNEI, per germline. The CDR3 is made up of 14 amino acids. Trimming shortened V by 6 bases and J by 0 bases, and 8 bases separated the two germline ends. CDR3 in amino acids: CASRERTTNEKLFF. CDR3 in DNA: TGTGCCAGCAGAGAGAGGACAACTAATGAAAAACTGTTTTTT.

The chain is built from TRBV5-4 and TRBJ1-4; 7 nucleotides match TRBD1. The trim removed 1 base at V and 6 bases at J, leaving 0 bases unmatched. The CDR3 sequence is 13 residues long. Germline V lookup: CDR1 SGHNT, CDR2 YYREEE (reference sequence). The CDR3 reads CASSLTGDEKLFF. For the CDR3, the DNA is TGTGCCAGCAGCTTGACAGGGGATGAAAAACTGTTTTTT.

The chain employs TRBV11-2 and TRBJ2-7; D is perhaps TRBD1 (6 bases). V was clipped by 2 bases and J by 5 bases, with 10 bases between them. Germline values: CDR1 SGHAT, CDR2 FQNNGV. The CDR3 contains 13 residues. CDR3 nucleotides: TGTGCCAGCAGCTTAACCAGGGGAAACGAGCAGTACTTC. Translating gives CASSLTRGNEQYF. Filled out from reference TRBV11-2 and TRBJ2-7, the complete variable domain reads EAGVAQSPRYKIIEKRQSVAFWCNPISGHATLYWYQQILGQGPKLLIQFQNNGVVDDSQLPKDRFSAERLKGVDSTLKIQPAKLEDSAVYLCASSLTRGNEQYFGPGTRLTVT.

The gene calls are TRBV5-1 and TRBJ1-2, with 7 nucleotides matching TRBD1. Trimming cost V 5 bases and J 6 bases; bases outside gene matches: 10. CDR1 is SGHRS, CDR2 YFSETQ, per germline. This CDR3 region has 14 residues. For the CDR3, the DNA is TGCGCCAGCAGAACCGGGACAGCGGCCGATGGCTACACCTTC. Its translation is CASRTGTAADGYTF. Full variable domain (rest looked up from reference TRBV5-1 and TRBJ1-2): KAGVTQTPRYLIKTRGQQVTLSCSPISGHRSVSWYQQTPGQGLQFLFEYFSETQRNKGNFPGRFSGRQFSNSRSEMNVSTLELGDSALYLCASRTGTAADGYTFGSGTRLTVV.